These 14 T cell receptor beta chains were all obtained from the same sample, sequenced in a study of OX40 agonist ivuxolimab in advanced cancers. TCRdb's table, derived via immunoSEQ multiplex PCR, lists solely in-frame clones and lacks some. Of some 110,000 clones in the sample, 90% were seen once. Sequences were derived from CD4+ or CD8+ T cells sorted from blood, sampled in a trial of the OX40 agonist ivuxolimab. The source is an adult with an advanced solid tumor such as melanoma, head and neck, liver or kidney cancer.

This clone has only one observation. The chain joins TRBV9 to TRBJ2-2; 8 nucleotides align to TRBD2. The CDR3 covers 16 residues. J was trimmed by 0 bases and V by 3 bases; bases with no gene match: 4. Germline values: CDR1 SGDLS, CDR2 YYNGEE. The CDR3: CASSGLGLANTGELFF. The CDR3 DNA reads TGTGCCAGCAGCGGACTGGGACTAGCGAACACCGGGGAGCTGTTTTTT.

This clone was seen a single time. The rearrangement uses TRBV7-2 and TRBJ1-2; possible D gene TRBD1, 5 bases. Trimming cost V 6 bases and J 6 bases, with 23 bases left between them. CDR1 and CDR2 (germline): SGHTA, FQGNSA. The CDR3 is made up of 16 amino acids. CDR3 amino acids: CASSMAGLQKTDGYTF. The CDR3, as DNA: TGTGCCAGCAGTATGGCAGGGCTGCAGAAAACAGATGGCTACACCTTC.

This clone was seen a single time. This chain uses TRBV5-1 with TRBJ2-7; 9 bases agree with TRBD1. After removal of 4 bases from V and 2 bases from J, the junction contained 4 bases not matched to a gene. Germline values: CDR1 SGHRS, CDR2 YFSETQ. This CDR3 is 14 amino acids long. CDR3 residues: CASSRTGVAYEQYF. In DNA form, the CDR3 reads TGCGCCAGCAGCCGGACAGGGGTTGCCTACGAGCAGTACTTC.

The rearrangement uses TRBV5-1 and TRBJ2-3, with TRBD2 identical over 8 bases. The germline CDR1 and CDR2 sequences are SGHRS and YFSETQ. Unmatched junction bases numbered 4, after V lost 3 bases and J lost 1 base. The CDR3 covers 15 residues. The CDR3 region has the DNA TGCGCCAGCAGCTCCCGGGGGGGCCGCACAGATACGCAGTATTTT. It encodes CASSSRGGRTDTQYF.

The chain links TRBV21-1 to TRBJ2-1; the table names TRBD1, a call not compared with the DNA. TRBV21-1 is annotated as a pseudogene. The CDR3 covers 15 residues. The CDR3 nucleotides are TGTGCCAGCAGCCTGAGGGGACAGGACTACAATGAGCAGTTCTTC. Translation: CASSLRGQDYNEQFF.

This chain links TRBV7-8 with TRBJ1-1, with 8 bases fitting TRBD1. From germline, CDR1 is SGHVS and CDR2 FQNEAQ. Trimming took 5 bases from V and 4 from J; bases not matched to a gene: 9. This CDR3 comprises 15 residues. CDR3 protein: CASSTQGQGSTEAFF. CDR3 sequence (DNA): TGTGCCAGCAGCACCCAAGGACAGGGAAGCACTGAAGCTTTCTTT.

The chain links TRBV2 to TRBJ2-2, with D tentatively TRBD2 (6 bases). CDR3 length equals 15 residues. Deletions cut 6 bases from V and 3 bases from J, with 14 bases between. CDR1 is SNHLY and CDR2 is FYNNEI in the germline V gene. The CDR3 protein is CASSLGGIDTGELFF. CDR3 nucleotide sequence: TGTGCCAGCAGCCTGGGGGGTATCGACACCGGGGAGCTGTTTTTT.

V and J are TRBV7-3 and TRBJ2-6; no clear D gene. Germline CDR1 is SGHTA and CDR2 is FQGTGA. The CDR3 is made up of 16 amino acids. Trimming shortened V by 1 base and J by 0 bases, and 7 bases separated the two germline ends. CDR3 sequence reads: CASSLRPLSGANVLTF. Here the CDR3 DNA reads TGTGCCAGCAGCTTAAGACCCCTCTCTGGGGCCAACGTCCTGACTTTC.

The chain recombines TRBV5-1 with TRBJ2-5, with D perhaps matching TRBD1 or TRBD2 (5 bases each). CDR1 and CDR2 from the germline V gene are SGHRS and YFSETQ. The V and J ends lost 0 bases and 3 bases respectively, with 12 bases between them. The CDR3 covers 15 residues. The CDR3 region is CASSLEGRVEETQYF. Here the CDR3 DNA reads TGCGCCAGCAGCTTGGAGGGGCGGGTGGAAGAGACCCAGTACTTC.

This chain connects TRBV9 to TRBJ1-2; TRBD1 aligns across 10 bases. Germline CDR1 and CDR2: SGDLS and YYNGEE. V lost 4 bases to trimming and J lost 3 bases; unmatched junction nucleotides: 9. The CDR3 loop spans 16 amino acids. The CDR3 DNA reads TGTGCCAGCAGCCTCGGACAGGGGGGTTTTGACTATGGCTACACCTTC. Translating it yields CASSLGQGGFDYGYTF.

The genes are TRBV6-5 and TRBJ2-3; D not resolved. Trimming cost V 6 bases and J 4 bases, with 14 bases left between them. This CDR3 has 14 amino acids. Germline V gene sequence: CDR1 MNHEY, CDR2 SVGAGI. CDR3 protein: CASRDPVGSDTQYF. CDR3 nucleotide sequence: TGTGCCAGCAGGGACCCAGTAGGTTCAGATACGCAGTATTTT.

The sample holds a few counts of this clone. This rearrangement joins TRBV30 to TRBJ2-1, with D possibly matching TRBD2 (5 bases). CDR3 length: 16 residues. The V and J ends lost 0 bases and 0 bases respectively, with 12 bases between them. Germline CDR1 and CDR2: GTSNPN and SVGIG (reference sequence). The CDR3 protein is CAWSVRGLSSYNEQFF. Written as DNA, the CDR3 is TGTGCCTGGAGTGTACGAGGGTTGAGCTCCTACAATGAGCAGTTCTTC.

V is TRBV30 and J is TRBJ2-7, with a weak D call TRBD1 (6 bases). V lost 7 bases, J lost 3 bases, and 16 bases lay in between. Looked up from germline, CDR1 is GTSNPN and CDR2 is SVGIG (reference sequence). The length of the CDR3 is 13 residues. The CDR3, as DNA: TGTGCCTCTAGGGGGACAATGGGCTACGAGCAGTACTTC. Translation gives CASRGTMGYEQYF.

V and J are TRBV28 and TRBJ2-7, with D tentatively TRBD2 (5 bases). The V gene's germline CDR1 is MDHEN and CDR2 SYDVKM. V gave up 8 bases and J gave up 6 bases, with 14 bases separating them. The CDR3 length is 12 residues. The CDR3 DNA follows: TGTGCCAGCGAGGGATCCGGCCCCGAGCAGTACTTC. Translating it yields CASEGSGPEQYF. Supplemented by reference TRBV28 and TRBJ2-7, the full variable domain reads DVKVTQSSRYLVKRTGEKVFLECVQDMDHENMFWYRQDPGLGLRLIYFSYDVKMKEKGDIPEGYSVSREKKERFSLILESASTNQTSMYLCASEGSGPEQYFGPGTRLTVT.